Listed here are 2 T cell receptor beta chains from one sample, sequenced in a study of human T cells and chemical hapten exposure. Documented time point: patch test 2, 6 weeks after DPC sensitization. Treatment described: therapeutic diphenylcyclopropenone sensitization with weekly scalp DPC. TCRdb ran MiXCR on the RACE reads and lists one entry per CDR3 protein. Of over 100,000 distinct CDR3 sequences listed, 9.2% are singletons. This specimen consisted of whole blood, obtained in connection with sensitization to the hapten diphenylcyclopropenone (DPC). Every receptor here comes from a woman in her thirties or forties with alopecia areata. Some clones in this sample may be carry-over from other donors' samples.

This clonotype appeared many times. The rearrangement uses TRBV2 and TRBJ2-2; 12 nucleotides align to TRBD2. In germline, CDR1 is SNHLY, CDR2 FYNNEI. Unmatched junction bases numbered 5, after V lost 5 bases and J lost 1 base. The CDR3 runs 17 residues. The CDR3 sequence: CASSRKLAGGNTGELFF. The CDR3, as DNA: TGTGCCAGCAGTCGAAAACTAGCGGGGGGGAACACCGGGGAGCTGTTTTTT. Variable domain in full (rest from reference TRBV2 and TRBJ2-2): EPEVTQTPSHQVTQMGQEVILRCVPISNHLYFYWYRQILGQKVEFLVSFYNNEISEKSEIFDDQFSVERPDGSNFTLKIRSTKLEDSAMYFCASSRKLAGGNTGELFFGEGSRLTVL.

The CDR3 region is CASSLTTNTEAFF. The CDR3 coding sequence is TGTGCCAGCAGCTTAACCACAAACACTGAAGCTTTCTTT. This sequence joins TRBV7-3 and TRBJ1-1; D is unclear. V gave up 0 bases and J gave up 2 bases, with 4 bases separating them. The CDR3 consists of 13 residues. From germline, CDR1 is SGHTA and CDR2 FQGTGA.